These 17 T cell receptor beta chains originate from one sample sequenced in a study of OX40 agonist ivuxolimab in advanced cancers. The library was made by the immunoSEQ multiplex PCR assay. TCRdb retrieved this table from immuneACCESS and kept in-frame rearrangements only. Not all clones are present; in checked studies, unresolved V genes account for under half, and no reason is known for the remainder. The sample has about 63,000 clones on record, roughly 81% of them singletons. The ten largest make up more than 1.5% of the sample. The specimen comprised CD4+ or CD8+ T cells sorted from blood, sampled in a trial of the OX40 agonist ivuxolimab. These receptors came from an adult with an advanced solid tumor such as melanoma, head and neck, liver or kidney cancer.

V gene TRBV5-1 combines with J gene TRBJ1-2, with 9 nucleotides matching TRBD1. The germline V gene encodes CDR1 SGHRS and CDR2 YFSETQ. The CDR3 loop spans 14 amino acids. Losses at the gene ends were 4 bases for V and 3 bases for J; bases not matched to a gene: 4. CDR3 DNA: TGCGCCAGCAGCCAGGGACAGGGCCACTATGGCTACACCTTC. Protein: CASSQGQGHYGYTF.

The chain couples TRBV15 to TRBJ1-2; D ambiguous. The V gene lost 1 base and the J gene lost 5 bases, with 11 bases spanning the gap. There are 14 residues in the CDR3. CDR1 is LNHNV, CDR2 YYDKDF, per germline (reference sequence). CDR3 region: CATSRVGNGYGYTF. The CDR3 coding sequence is TGTGCCACCAGCAGAGTTGGCAACGGGTATGGCTACACCTTC.

V gene TRBV9 combines with J gene TRBJ1-4, with 7 bases matching TRBD1. Germline V lookup: CDR1 SGDLS, CDR2 YYNGEE. J gave up 7 bases and V 5 bases, and 5 bases lay outside the gene matches. The CDR3 contains 13 residues. In nucleotides, the CDR3 is TGTGCCAGCAGTCAGAGACAGGGTGAAAAACTGTTTTTT. Its translation is CASSQRQGEKLFF.

The gene calls are TRBV9 and TRBJ2-1; 10 bases match TRBD1. CDR3 size: 16 residues. Germline CDR1 and CDR2: SGDLS and YYNGEE. After removal of 4 bases from V and 3 bases from J, the junction contained 7 bases not matched to a gene. CDR3 nucleotide sequence: TGTGCCAGCAGCACCGCGACAGGGGGCCTCTACAATGAGCAGTTCTTC. Protein product: CASSTATGGLYNEQFF.

The V gene is TRBV25-1, the J gene TRBJ2-3, with TRBD2 matching over 11 bases. The CDR3 spans 14 residues. Germline V gene data show CDR1 as MGHDK and CDR2 as SYGVNS. Trimming cost V 8 bases and J 5 bases; bases outside gene matches: 6. The CDR3 here is CASSLAGGGDTQYF. CDR3 in DNA: TGTGCCAGCTCTCTAGCGGGAGGAGGAGATACGCAGTATTTT.

V and J are TRBV2 and TRBJ2-1, with 9 bases lining up with TRBD2. The CDR3 loop spans 17 amino acids. V lost 3 bases and J lost 0; bases outside the gene matches: 6. CDR1 and CDR2 (germline): SNHLY, FYNNEI. The DNA for the CDR3 is TGTGCCAGCAGTGACGGGACTAGCTTTAGCTCCTACAATGAGCAGTTCTTC. It codes for CASSDGTSFSSYNEQFF. The complete variable domain, with remaining parts taken from reference TRBV2 and TRBJ2-1, reads EPEVTQTPSHQVTQMGQEVILRCVPISNHLYFYWYRQILGQKVEFLVSFYNNEISEKSEIFDDQFSVERPDGSNFTLKIRSTKLEDSAMYFCASSDGTSFSSYNEQFFGPGTRLTVL.

This clone came up once. This sequence joins TRBV5-1 and TRBJ1-1; no reliable D call. V dropped 3 bases and J dropped 0 bases, with 9 bases sitting between them. This CDR3 comprises 14 residues. Germline assignment: CDR1 SGHRS and CDR2 YFSETQ. The CDR3 nucleotides are TGCGCCAGCAGCTCGTCGGTGTTGAACACTGAAGCTTTCTTT. The encoded protein is CASSSSVLNTEAFF.

This chain uses TRBV18 with TRBJ1-1; 8 nucleotides match TRBD1. Germline CDR1 reads KGHSH; CDR2 reads LQKENI. CDR3 length: 15 residues. Trimming at V came to 5 bases and at J to 4 bases, leaving 9 bases not matched to a gene. The chain's CDR3 is CASSRVDRGATEAFF. The DNA of the CDR3 is TGTGCCAGCTCAAGGGTCGACAGGGGAGCCACTGAAGCTTTCTTT.

This clone was seen a handful of times. V gene TRBV30 combines with J gene TRBJ2-1; perhaps TRBD2 as D (5 bases). The CDR3 contains 13 residues. CDR1 is GTSNPN, CDR2 SVGIG, per germline (reference sequence). Trimming left V 3 bases short and J 0 bases short, with 6 bases between. The CDR3 DNA is TGTGCCTGGAGCGGGGACTCCTACAATGAGCAGTTCTTC. It encodes CAWSGDSYNEQFF. Full variable domain (outside the CDR3, taken from reference TRBV30 and TRBJ2-1): SQTIHQWPATLVQPVGSPLSLECTVEGTSNPNLYWYRQAAGRGLQLLFYSVGIGQISSEVPQNLSASRPQDRQFILSSKKLLLSDSGFYLCAWSGDSYNEQFFGPGTRLTVL.

As concerns this clone: The same CDR3 can be traced to other DNA sequences in this sample. The rearrangement joins TRBV28 to TRBJ2-5; 12 nucleotides line up with TRBD2. Losses at the gene ends were 4 bases for V and 4 bases for J; bases not matched to a gene: 4. Germline loops: CDR1 MDHEN, CDR2 SYDVKM. The CDR3 is 15 residues long. CDR3 coding DNA: TGTGCCAGCAGTTCACTAGCGGGAGGTTTAGAGACCCAGTACTTC. Translating it yields CASSSLAGGLETQYF.

The chain joins TRBV6-6 to TRBJ1-1; 9 bases agree with TRBD1. This CDR3 is built from 13 residues. Germline loops: CDR1 MNHNY, CDR2 SVGAGI (reference sequence). J lost 6 bases, V lost 7 bases, and 6 bases had no gene match. The CDR3 sequence: CASIWDRVSEAFF. The CDR3 DNA is TGTGCCAGCATTTGGGACAGGGTTTCTGAAGCTTTCTTT.

The chain joins TRBV18 to TRBJ1-3, with D uncertain. Germline V lookup: CDR1 KGHSH, CDR2 LQKENI. The CDR3 extends over 13 amino acids. V gave up 2 bases and J gave up 1 base, with 3 bases separating them. The DNA for the CDR3 is TGTGCCAGCTCACCAGGTTCTGGAAACACCATATATTTT. Its translation: CASSPGSGNTIYF. The whole variable domain, filled in from reference TRBV18 and TRBJ1-3, reads NAGVMQNPRHLVRRRGQEARLRCSPMKGHSHVYWYRQLPEEGLKFMVYLQKENIIDESGMPKERFSAEFPKEGPSILRIQQVVRGDSAAYFCASSPGSGNTIYFGEGSWLTVV.

This clone was seen a single time. The chain joins TRBV19 to TRBJ2-1, with D possibly matching TRBD1 (6 bases). Germline V gene data show CDR1 as LNHDA and CDR2 as SQIVND (reference sequence). V was cut by 6 bases and J by 3 bases, with 15 bases left in between. The CDR3 contains 15 residues. For the CDR3, the DNA is TGTGCCAGTAGCCAGGGGCCTGAGGTCTACAATGAGCAGTTCTTC. This encodes CASSQGPEVYNEQFF.

This clone was seen only a few times. The chain combines TRBV6-5 with TRBJ1-6, with 8 bases matching TRBD1. With 3 bases clipped from V and 10 bases from J, the junction kept 8 bases outside the gene matches. CDR3 size: 15 residues. The germline V gene has CDR1 MNHEY and CDR2 SVGAGI. The CDR3 coding sequence is TGTGCCAGCAGTTATTCGGACAGGGTGGAATCACCCCTCCACTTT. Translating it yields CASSYSDRVESPLHF.

The table lists this clone with a count of one. This CDR3 reads CASTIGGGFGTDTQYF. The CDR3 coding sequence is TGTGCCAGTACCATCGGTGGGGGTTTCGGCACAGATACGCAGTATTTT. The chain carries TRBV19 and TRBJ2-3; D may correspond to TRBD1 or TRBD2 (5 bases each). Germline assignment: CDR1 LNHDA and CDR2 SQIVND (reference sequence). The CDR3 covers 16 residues. Trimming took off 7 bases at V and 1 base at J, with 18 bases between the two ends.

Only a few counts were recorded for this clone. The gene calls are TRBV30 and TRBJ2-3; TRBD2 might be the D (6 bases). V was cut by 2 bases and J by 1 base, with 7 bases left in between. This CDR3 comprises 13 residues. Germline V lookup: CDR1 GTSNPN, CDR2 SVGIG (reference sequence). CDR3 DNA: TGTGCCTGGAGTCCGGGGGGCACAGATACGCAGTATTTT. Residues: CAWSPGGTDTQYF.

The chain employs TRBV5-1 and TRBJ1-2; D remains unclear. The V gene lost 0 bases and the J gene lost 8 bases, with 8 bases spanning the gap. This CDR3 is 12 amino acids long. Germline V CDR1 and CDR2: SGHRS, YFSETQ. In DNA, the CDR3 is TGCGCCAGCAGCTTGGTGGGGAGGGGCTACACCTTC. The encoded protein is CASSLVGRGYTF. Complete variable domain (other parts from reference TRBV5-1 and TRBJ1-2): KAGVTQTPRYLIKTRGQQVTLSCSPISGHRSVSWYQQTPGQGLQFLFEYFSETQRNKGNFPGRFSGRQFSNSRSEMNVSTLELGDSALYLCASSLVGRGYTFGSGTRLTVV.